The 22 T cell receptor beta chains given below trace back to one sample, sequenced in a study of T cell repertoires in cytomegalovirus infection. These receptors have no known antigen. TCRdb independently ran MiXCR on the reads; one entry per CDR3 protein. The table records about 340,000 distinct CDR3 sequences, almost 30% of them present only once. Source: cultured PBMCs, taken from culture after CMV antigen stimulation. The source is a human donor in good health (CMV status not recorded). Some clones in this sample may be carry-over from other donors' samples.

The chain links TRBV19 to TRBJ1-1, with no clear D. The CDR3 loop spans 14 amino acids. Germline loops: CDR1 LNHDA, CDR2 SQIVND (reference sequence). Trimming pared 8 bases from V and 5 bases from J, leaving 18 bases between. DNA for the CDR3: TGTGCCAGTCTCCGGCCGGCCCATCGGACTGAAGCTTTCTTT. Amino acid sequence: CASLRPAHRTEAFF.

This clonotype turned up a few times. CDR3 loop: CASSRGLAGSQETQYF. In DNA form, the CDR3 reads TGTGCCAGCAGCAGGGGACTAGCGGGATCACAAGAGACCCAGTACTTC. The chain combines TRBV6-1 with TRBJ2-5; 13 bases are shared with TRBD2. Germline values: CDR1 MNHNS, CDR2 SASEGT. This CDR3 region has 16 residues. Losses at the gene ends were 6 bases for V and 2 bases for J; bases not matched to a gene: 6.

This clonotype has only one observation. The genes are TRBV10-1 and TRBJ1-2; D is unclear. Trimming pared 6 bases from V and 8 bases from J, leaving 16 bases between. Germline V gene lookup returns CDR1 WNHNN and CDR2 SYGVQD (reference sequence). The CDR3 covers 13 residues. The CDR3 spells CASSGVQLGGYTF. CDR3 nucleotide sequence: TGCGCCAGCAGCGGGGTTCAACTGGGAGGCTACACCTTC.

A few counts support this clonotype. The genes are TRBV10-3 and TRBJ2-3, with D maybe TRBD2 (5 bases). Trimming shortened V by 2 bases and J by 1 base, and 19 bases separated the two germline ends. CDR1 and CDR2 from the germline V gene are ENHRY and SYGVKD. The CDR3 spans 18 residues. The CDR3 DNA reads TGTGCCATCAGTGAGACCTGGGAGTCCCCGGAGGGCACAGATACGCAGTATTTT. This sequence encodes CAISETWESPEGTDTQYF.

The J gene is TRBJ1-5, the V gene TRBV27; no firm D call. This CDR3 spans 14 amino acids. V was shortened by 3 bases and J by 7 bases, with 13 bases between the two germline ends. Germline V gene data show CDR1 as MNHEY and CDR2 as SMNVEV (reference sequence). The CDR3 protein is CASSFRGPRQPQHF. The CDR3 DNA sequence: TGTGCCAGCAGTTTCAGAGGGCCCCGGCAGCCCCAGCATTTT.

This chain connects TRBV4-1 to TRBJ1-5; D not certain. V lost 4 bases and J 3 bases, leaving 13 bases between the germline ends. Germline V gene sequence: CDR1 MGHRA, CDR2 YSYEKL. The CDR3 consists of 15 residues. The CDR3, as DNA: TGCGCCAGCAGCCCCAGTGACCGGTTCAATCAGCCCCAGCATTTT. It specifies CASSPSDRFNQPQHF.

This sequence joins TRBV10-3 and TRBJ2-6; D uncertain. In germline, CDR1 is ENHRY, CDR2 SYGVKD. Trimming cost V 8 bases and J 0 bases, with 8 bases left between them. CDR3 length: 14 amino acids. The CDR3 here is CAIGYYSGANVLTF. In DNA, the CDR3 is TGTGCCATCGGTTACTACTCTGGGGCCAACGTCCTGACTTTC.

This clonotype is medium-sized in the sample. The V and J genes are TRBV7-2 and TRBJ2-7, with 9 bases that match TRBD2. This CDR3 is built from 16 residues. V shed 1 base, J shed 2 bases, and the junction held 6 bases outside the gene matches. The germline V gene has CDR1 SGHTA and CDR2 FQGNSA. The CDR3 protein is CASSLGSGRLTYEQYF. The CDR3 DNA reads TGTGCCAGCAGCTTAGGCAGCGGGAGGCTGACCTACGAGCAGTACTTC.

This chain uses TRBV6-5 with TRBJ1-3, with D possibly being TRBD1 (5 bases). CDR3 length: 16 residues. The V end lost 10 bases, the J end lost 0 bases, and 19 bases lay between the germline ends. Germline CDR1 is MNHEY and CDR2 is SVGAGI. CDR3 amino acids: CATYTSAGNSGNTIYF. As DNA, the CDR3 is TGTGCCACCTACACATCTGCAGGGAACTCTGGAAACACCATATATTTT.

The V gene is TRBV10-3, the J gene TRBJ1-5; a weak D match, TRBD1 (5 bases). Germline V CDR1 and CDR2: ENHRY, SYGVKD. Deletions cut 5 bases from V and 2 bases from J, with 10 bases between. CDR3 size: 14 residues. The DNA for the CDR3 is TGTGCCATCAGTACGGACAAGGGCAATCAGCCCCAGCATTTT. Protein: CAISTDKGNQPQHF.

This clonotype has just a few counts. This chain joins TRBV27 and TRBJ2-7; TRBD1 is a possible D gene (5 bases). This CDR3 spans 13 amino acids. Germline loops: CDR1 MNHEY, CDR2 SMNVEV (reference sequence). The V end was cut by 3 bases, the J end by 2 bases, with 8 bases between. Here the CDR3 DNA reads TGTGCCAGCAGTTTTAGGGGCCCCTACGAGCAGTACTTC. This translates into CASSFRGPYEQYF.

This chain uses TRBV27 with TRBJ2-6, with D possibly being TRBD1 or TRBD2 (5 bases each). The V gene's germline CDR1 is MNHEY and CDR2 SMNVEV (reference sequence). The CDR3 consists of 17 residues. Trimming stripped 4 bases from V and 0 bases from J, with 13 bases between. The CDR3 reads CASSSRGTASGANVLTF. The CDR3 region has the DNA TGTGCCAGCAGTTCCCGTGGGACGGCCTCTGGGGCCAACGTCCTGACTTTC.

The sample holds many counts of this clonotype. The CDR3 nucleotides are TGTGCCAGCAGCTCCCCAGGGCGTACTGAAGCTTTCTTT. It codes for CASSSPGRTEAFF. The V call is TRBV7-8, the J call TRBJ1-1; D might be TRBD1 (5 bases). V was cut by 4 bases and J by 5 bases, with 11 bases left in between. This CDR3 has 13 amino acids. Germline CDR1 is SGHVS and CDR2 is FQNEAQ.

This clonotype was picked up a small number of times. J is TRBJ2-7 and V is TRBV11-1; D remains ambiguous. Germline-derived CDR1 and CDR2 are SGHAT and FQDESV (reference sequence). Trimming shortened V by 1 base and J by 0 bases, and 4 bases separated the two germline ends. The CDR3 is 13 residues long. CDR3 sequence reads: CASSLDPSYEQYF. DNA of the CDR3: TGTGCCAGCAGCTTAGACCCCTCCTACGAGCAGTACTTC.

This clonotype has just a few counts. This sequence joins TRBV7-6 and TRBJ2-1; 15 nucleotides match TRBD2. Germline CDR1 SGHVS, CDR2 FNYEAQ. Trimming cost V 5 bases and J 9 bases; bases outside gene matches: 5. The length of the CDR3 is 15 residues. In DNA form, the CDR3 reads TGTGCCAGCAGCCGGACTAGCGGGAGGGCCCTTGAGCAGTTCTTC. This translates into CASSRTSGRALEQFF.

This clonotype was counted at least ten times. The chain combines TRBV7-9 with TRBJ1-1, with D hard to call. Trimming removed 1 base at V and 1 base at J, with 13 bases between. CDR3 length: 16 amino acids. CDR1 SEHNR and CDR2 FQNEAQ come from the germline V gene (reference sequence). This CDR3 reads CASSLEPGGKNTEAFF. In nucleotides, the CDR3 is TGTGCCAGCAGCTTAGAGCCCGGCGGCAAGAACACTGAAGCTTTCTTT.

Only a few counts were recorded for this clonotype. This chain connects TRBV20-1 to TRBJ2-3; 8 positions match TRBD2. With V trimmed by 6 bases and J by 1 base, 6 bases remained unmatched. This CDR3 comprises 14 residues. Germline CDR1 and CDR2: DFQATT and SNEGSKA (reference sequence). In DNA form, the CDR3 reads TGCAGTGCGCCCGCGGGGGGACGCACAGATACGCAGTATTTT. Its protein is CSAPAGGRTDTQYF.

V gene TRBV19 combines with J gene TRBJ1-1; TRBD1 is a possible D gene (6 bases). CDR1 is LNHDA and CDR2 is SQIVND in the germline V gene (reference sequence). This CDR3 spans 15 amino acids. The V and J ends lost 5 bases and 4 bases respectively, with 17 bases between them. This CDR3 reads CASSPLRGGLTEAFF. CDR3 nucleotide sequence: TGTGCCAGTAGTCCGTTAAGGGGGGGCCTCACTGAAGCTTTCTTT.

This clonotype has ten or more counts. The V call is TRBV6-1, the J call TRBJ2-4; 15 bases line up with TRBD2. The CDR3 has 19 residues. Germline V gene lookup returns CDR1 MNHNS and CDR2 SASEGT. V trimming: 10 bases; J trimming: 0 bases; junction bases outside the gene matches: 13. The CDR3: CATYPGLAGGGGAKNIQYF. As DNA, the CDR3 is TGTGCCACCTACCCGGGACTAGCGGGAGGCGGGGGAGCCAAAAACATTCAGTACTTC.

This chain connects TRBV19 to TRBJ2-1; tentative D call: TRBD2 (5 bases). Looked up from germline, CDR1 is LNHDA and CDR2 is SQIVND (reference sequence). This CDR3 spans 14 amino acids. With 7 bases removed from V and 2 bases from J, the gap between germline ends came to 12 bases. The CDR3 region is CASKEAVTYNEQFF. The DNA for the CDR3 is TGTGCCAGTAAGGAAGCGGTTACCTACAATGAGCAGTTCTTC. Supplemented by reference TRBV19 and TRBJ2-1, the full variable domain reads DGGITQSPKYLFRKEGQNVTLSCEQNLNHDAMYWYRQDPGQGLRLIYYSQIVNDFQKGDIAEGYSVSREKKESFPLTVTSAQKNPTAFYLCASKEAVTYNEQFFGPGTRLTVL.

This clonotype was found a few times. The V call is TRBV5-6, the J call TRBJ2-1; 8 nucleotides line up with TRBD2. The CDR3 has 15 residues. The V and J ends lost 0 bases and 5 bases, in that order; junction bases with no gene match: 4. CDR1 and CDR2 (germline): SGHDT, YYEEEE. Here the CDR3 reads CASSLGTSFHNEQFF. The CDR3 DNA follows: TGTGCCAGCAGCTTGGGGACTAGCTTTCACAATGAGCAGTTCTTC.

CDR3: CASIPGTAQETQYF. Written as DNA, the CDR3 is TGTGCCAGCATCCCAGGGACGGCACAAGAGACCCAGTACTTC. The chain uses TRBV28 and TRBJ2-5; tentatively, D is TRBD1 or TRBD2 (5 bases each). V gave up 7 bases and J gave up 2 bases, with 14 bases separating them. The CDR3 has 14 amino acids. The V gene's germline CDR1 is MDHEN and CDR2 SYDVKM. Based on the CDR3 plus reference TRBV28 and TRBJ2-5, the full variable domain is DVKVTQSSRYLVKRTGEKVFLECVQDMDHENMFWYRQDPGLGLRLIYFSYDVKMKEKGDIPEGYSVSREKKERFSLILESASTNQTSMYLCASIPGTAQETQYFGPGTRLLVL.